This T cell receptor beta chain is drawn from a study of blood T cell repertoires in COVID-19. Study summary: The United States, Italy and Spain were the sources of the acute and convalescent COVID-19 samples. The cDNA or gDNA used as material had been derived from T cells, B-cell-depleted T cells, or PBMCs.

In the original processing: Amplification with reference gene primers provided the estimates of nucleated cell counts. Method: immunoSEQ multiplex PCR; TCRdb's copy keeps in-frame clones and lacks some. V and J calls and clone size follow that table, whereas D and trimming were derived from the DNA. The sample has approximately 190,000 clones, 80% seen once. V shed 5 bases, J shed 3 bases, and the junction held 8 bases outside the gene matches. The CDR3 length is 15 residues. CDR1 and CDR2 (germline): MDHEN, SYDVKM. The rearrangement joins TRBV28 to TRBJ2-5, with TRBD1 matching 8 bases. The source is a man in his fifties or sixties with acute or convalescent COVID-19. Sequencing was carried out using peripheral blood. The CDR3 loop is CASSKGTGLKETQYF. DNA for the CDR3: TGTGCCAGCAGTAAAGGGACAGGTCTAAAAGAGACCCAGTACTTC. Supplemented by reference TRBV28 and TRBJ2-5, the full variable domain reads DVKVTQSSRYLVKRTGEKVFLECVQDMDHENMFWYRQDPGLGLRLIYFSYDVKMKEKGDIPEGYSVSREKKERFSLILESASTNQTSMYLCASSKGTGLKETQYFGPGTRLLVL.